This T cell receptor beta chain originates from a study of CD8 T cells in Susac syndrome. V was pared by 3 bases and J by 4 bases, with 13 bases of the junction left unmatched. This CDR3 has 17 amino acids. Germline V gene lookup returns CDR1 LNHNV and CDR2 YYDKDF (reference sequence). A quantity of roughly 0.5 to 1 ug RNA underwent reverse transcription using random hexamers. TCRdb called the immunoSEQ multiplex PCR reads again in MiXCR, with one record for every CDR3 protein. This repertoire shows approximately 90,000 distinct CDR3 sequences, over 85% found once; its top ten account for less than 0.35%.

Sequencing was done on a sample of CD8+ T cells from PBMCs. This chain uses TRBV15 with TRBJ1-2, with TRBD1 matching 8 bases. This sequence originates from a human donor in good health. Here the CDR3 reads CATSSFKGQEDTYGYTF. The CDR3 DNA follows: TGTGCCACCAGCAGCTTCAAGGGACAGGAGGACACCTATGGCTACACCTTC.